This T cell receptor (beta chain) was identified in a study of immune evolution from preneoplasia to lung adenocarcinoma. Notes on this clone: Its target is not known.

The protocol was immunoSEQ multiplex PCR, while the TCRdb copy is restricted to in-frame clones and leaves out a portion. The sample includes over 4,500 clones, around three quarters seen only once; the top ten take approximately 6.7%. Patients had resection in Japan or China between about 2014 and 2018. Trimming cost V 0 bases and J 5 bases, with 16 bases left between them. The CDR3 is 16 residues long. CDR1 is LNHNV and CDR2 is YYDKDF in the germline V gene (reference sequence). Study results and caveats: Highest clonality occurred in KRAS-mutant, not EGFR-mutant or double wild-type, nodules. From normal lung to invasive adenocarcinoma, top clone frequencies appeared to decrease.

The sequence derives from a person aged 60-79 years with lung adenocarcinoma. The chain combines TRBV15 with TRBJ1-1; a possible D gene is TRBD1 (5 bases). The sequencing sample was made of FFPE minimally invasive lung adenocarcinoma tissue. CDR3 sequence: CATSRDRLGGGTEAFF. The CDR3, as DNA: TGTGCCACCAGCAGAGATAGGCTCGGCGGGGGGACTGAAGCTTTCTTT.